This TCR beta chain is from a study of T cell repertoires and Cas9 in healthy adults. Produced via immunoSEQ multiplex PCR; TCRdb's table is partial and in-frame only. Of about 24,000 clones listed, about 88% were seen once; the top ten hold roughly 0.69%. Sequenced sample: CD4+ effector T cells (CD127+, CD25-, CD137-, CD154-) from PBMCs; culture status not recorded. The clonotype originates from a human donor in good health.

CDR3 protein: CASSSSGGGPQIQYF. The CDR3 DNA reads as TGCGCCAGCAGCTCGAGTGGAGGCGGCCCGCAGATTCAGTACTTC. The J gene is TRBJ2-4, the V gene TRBV5-1; D is perhaps TRBD2 (5 bases). Germline values: CDR1 SGHRS, CDR2 YFSETQ. The CDR3 has 15 amino acids. Trimming took 3 bases from V and 10 from J, leaving 20 bases between them.